The T cell receptor (beta chain) under discussion was sequenced for a study of T cells after yellow fever vaccination. CDR3 length: 14 residues. V was shortened by 8 bases and J by 6 bases, with 20 bases between the two germline ends. Germline V gene lookup returns CDR1 DFQATT and CDR2 SNEGSKA (reference sequence). Making TCR cDNA involved 5'RACE template switching, which added UMIs and a universal primer site. TCRdb recomputed calls from the 5' RACE reads with MiXCR, one row per CDR3 protein. Of approximately 74,000 distinct CDR3 sequences listed, approximately 5.9% are singletons. This clonotype was counted ten times or more. Its antigen remains unknown. Study-level findings and limits: The secondary response was weaker, and its peak arrived faster, on day 5 versus 15.

The TCR comes from a man younger than 35 who received the YFV17D yellow fever vaccine. This sequence joins TRBV20-1 and TRBJ2-4; tentatively, D is TRBD1 (6 bases). This material consisted of CD4+ T cells sorted from PBMCs, taken more than 14 days after the first yellow fever vaccination. The CDR3 spells CSLAPSGAANIQYF. DNA of the CDR3: TGCAGTCTAGCCCCCTCAGGGGCCGCAAACATTCAGTACTTC.